The clone carrying this TCR beta chain was observed at least ten times. Its antigen is unidentified. This record belongs to a study of spatial heterogeneity in lung cancer. Via MiXCR, TCRdb re-called the 5' RACE reads, giving one row per CDR3 protein. The top ten hold 50% to 65% of the sample, which has approximately 44,000 distinct CDR3 sequences, roughly an eighth seen once. General study findings and limits: At tumor resection, ubiquitous expanded TCRs were detected in blood more often than later.

As to time point: sample taken at primary tumor resection. Unsorted samples of tumor, nontumor lung or frozen PBMC had their whole RNA sequenced. Sample: PBMCs, taken at surgery. The TCR sequence derives from a male donor with early-stage non-small cell lung cancer.

CDR3 region: CASSQEVREDNEQFF. CDR3 bases: TGTGCCAGCAGCCAAGAGGTCCGGGAGGACAATGAGCAGTTCTTC. The J gene is TRBJ2-1, the V gene TRBV3-1, with 7 nucleotides matching TRBD2. This CDR3 region has 15 residues. Germline CDR1 is LGHDT and CDR2 is YNNKEL (reference sequence). The ends lost 0 bases at V and 5 bases at J; junction bases unmatched: 4.